This T cell receptor beta chain was recorded in a study of blood T cell repertoires in COVID-19. Study at large: Sources were T cells, B-cell-depleted T cells, or PBMCs; the material itself was cDNA or gDNA.

In the authors' methods: Nucleated cell counts were estimated from reference gene primer amplification. Clones were sequenced by immunoSEQ multiplex PCR, and TCRdb holds only the in-frame ones, with some missing. V, J and clone size derive from that table, while D and trimming were established from the DNA sequence. Of 250,000 to 400,000 clones in the sample, about 91% were seen once. Germline CDR1 is MDHEN and CDR2 is SYDVKM. The J segment lost 6 bases and the V segment lost 6 bases, leaving 15 bases of the junction unmatched. CDR3 length: 16 amino acids. V is TRBV28 and J is TRBJ1-1, with 8 bases fitting TRBD1. The sequence came from a woman aged 25-40 years with COVID-19, enrolled during active disease. The specimen sequenced was peripheral blood. The CDR3: CASRRTGGQISPEAFF. For the CDR3, the DNA is TGTGCCAGCAGGCGAACAGGGGGACAGATCTCCCCTGAAGCTTTCTTT.